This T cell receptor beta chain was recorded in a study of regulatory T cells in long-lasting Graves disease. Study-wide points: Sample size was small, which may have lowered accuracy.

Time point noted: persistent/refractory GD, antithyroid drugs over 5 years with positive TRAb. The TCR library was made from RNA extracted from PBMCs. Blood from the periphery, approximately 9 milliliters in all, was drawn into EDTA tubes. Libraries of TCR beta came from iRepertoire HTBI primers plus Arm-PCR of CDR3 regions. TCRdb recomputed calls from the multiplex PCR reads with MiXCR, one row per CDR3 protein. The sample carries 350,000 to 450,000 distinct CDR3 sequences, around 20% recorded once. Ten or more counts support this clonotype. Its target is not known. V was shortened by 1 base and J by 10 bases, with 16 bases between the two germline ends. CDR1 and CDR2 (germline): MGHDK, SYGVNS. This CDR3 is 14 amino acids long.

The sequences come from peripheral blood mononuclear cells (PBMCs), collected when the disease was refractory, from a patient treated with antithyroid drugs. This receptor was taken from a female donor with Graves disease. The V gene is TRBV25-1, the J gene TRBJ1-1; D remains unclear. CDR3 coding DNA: TGTGCCAGCAGTGAATGGTTTCGAGACCGCGGAGCTTTCTTT. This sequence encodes CASSEWFRDRGAFF.